Below are 2 T cell receptor beta chains sequenced from a single sample in a study of T cells after yellow fever vaccination. TCRdb re-called the 5' RACE reads through MiXCR, storing one row per CDR3 protein. The data hold hundreds of thousands of distinct CDR3 sequences, with just over 20% observed a single time. Specimen: PBMCs, collected less than 25 days after the first yellow fever vaccination. These TCRs come from a man younger than 30 who received the YFV17D yellow fever vaccine.

This clonotype was counted only a few times. CDR3 loop: CASGLTIGEAFF. The CDR3 DNA follows: TGTGCTAGTGGTTTGACGATCGGGGAAGCTTTCTTT. This chain uses TRBV12-5 with TRBJ1-1; D is unclear. This CDR3 is 12 amino acids long. CDR1 is LGHNT and CDR2 is FRNRAP in the germline V gene. Trimming took off 2 bases at V and 8 bases at J, with 9 bases between the two ends.

The table lists this clonotype with a few counts. This chain links TRBV5-1 with TRBJ2-1; 13 bases align to TRBD2. The CDR3 spans 17 residues. The germline V gene encodes CDR1 SGHRS and CDR2 YFSETQ. V gave up 3 bases and J gave up 7 bases; unmatched junction bases: 10. The CDR3 region has the DNA TGCGCCAGCAGCTGGCCGCCGGGACTAGCGGGGTTAAATGAGCAGTTCTTC. Translating it yields CASSWPPGLAGLNEQFF.